Presented here are 7 T cell receptor beta chains from one specimen sequenced in a study of cytomegalovirus exposure and HLA in healthy donors. PCR primers comprised 60 Vbeta and 13 Jbeta primers. Libraries were prepared by immunoSEQ multiplex PCR; TCRdb keeps only in-frame clonotypes and omits some of them. In the table there are fewer than 150,000 clones, roughly 82% of which are singletons. Material for sequencing was PBMCs. All receptors derive from a human donor in good health.

The chain is built from TRBV28 and TRBJ2-7; possibly TRBD1 for D (6 bases). Trimming stripped 10 bases from V and 4 bases from J, with 14 bases between. CDR1 and CDR2 (germline): MDHEN, SYDVKM. The CDR3 runs 12 residues. CDR3 DNA sequence: TGTGCCACCCAGGACAGACCTTACGAGCAGTACTTC. Its translation is CATQDRPYEQYF.

The CDR3 DNA reads as TGTGCCAGCAGAGATCAGACAAAATACGAGCAGTACTTC. It yields the protein CASRDQTKYEQYF. V is TRBV6-1 and J is TRBJ2-7; D gene uncertain. The length of the CDR3 is 13 residues. CDR1 and CDR2 from the germline V gene are MNHNS and SASEGT. Trimming removed 6 bases at V and 4 bases at J, with 13 bases between.

The J gene is TRBJ2-1, the V gene TRBV4-1; 7 bases are a match to TRBD1. V was clipped by 6 bases and J by 5 bases; unmatched bases: 4. CDR1 MGHRA and CDR2 YSYEKL come from the germline V gene. The CDR3 contains 13 residues. The CDR3 coding sequence is TGCGCCAGCAGGCTTACAGGGGACAATGAGCAGTTCTTC. Protein product: CASRLTGDNEQFF.

This rearrangement joins TRBV5-5 to TRBJ2-7; 15 bases agree with TRBD2. The CDR3 is made up of 19 amino acids. The ends lost 2 bases at V and 0 bases at J; junction bases unmatched: 9. Germline values: CDR1 SGHKS, CDR2 YYEKEE (reference sequence). The CDR3 DNA reads TGTGCCAGCAGCTTCAACCCCGGGACTAGCGGGAGGAGCTCCTACGAGCAGTACTTC. Its protein is CASSFNPGTSGRSSYEQYF.

The V and J genes are TRBV18 and TRBJ2-7, with 7 positions matching TRBD1. The germline V gene encodes CDR1 KGHSH and CDR2 LQKENI. The CDR3 totals 14 residues. V lost 3 bases to trimming and J lost 4 bases; unmatched junction nucleotides: 6. The CDR3 bases are TGTGCCAGCTCACCCCGGGACAGTGGTTACGAGCAGTACTTC. It codes for CASSPRDSGYEQYF.

In its sample, this clone was seen a few times. The rearrangement links TRBV7-2 to TRBJ1-2, with TRBD1 as a possible D gene (6 bases). V shed 4 bases and J shed 6 bases, with 12 bases lying between them. This CDR3 region has 13 residues. In germline, CDR1 is SGHTA, CDR2 FQGNSA. In DNA, the CDR3 is TGTGCCAGCAGCTACCAGCCAGGGGATGGCTACACCTTC. Translating gives CASSYQPGDGYTF.

V gene TRBV11-2 combines with J gene TRBJ1-6, with no clear D. The germline gives CDR1 SGHAT, CDR2 FQNNGV. V was shortened by 1 base and J by 4 bases, with 5 bases between the two germline ends. The CDR3 spans 14 residues. CDR3 in DNA: TGTGCCAGCAGCTTAGGCGGTTATAATTCACCCCTCCACTTT. Translated, it gives CASSLGGYNSPLHF.